The TCR beta chain described here comes from a study of T cells after yellow fever vaccination. In this sample, this clonotype turned up many times. 5'RACE template switching produced TCR cDNA carrying a universal primer site and UMIs. From the 5' RACE reads, TCRdb called clonotypes with MiXCR, one entry per CDR3 protein. The repertoire holds fewer than 450,000 distinct CDR3 sequences, with 3.5% to 4.5% as singletons. The length of the CDR3 is 16 residues. CDR1 is SGHTA and CDR2 is FQGNSA in the germline V gene. Trimming cost V 1 base and J 11 bases, with 20 bases left between them. The origin of this receptor is a man between 18 and 29 years old who received the YFV17D yellow fever vaccine. The chain has TRBV7-2 and TRBJ1-4, with a weak D call TRBD1 (6 bases). The sequencing used PBMCs, collected 5 days after the yellow fever booster vaccination. The CDR3 nucleotides are TGTGCCAGCAGCTTAGGATGGGGGGCCCCCCAGAACAAACTGTTTTTT. It is translated as CASSLGWGAPQNKLFF.